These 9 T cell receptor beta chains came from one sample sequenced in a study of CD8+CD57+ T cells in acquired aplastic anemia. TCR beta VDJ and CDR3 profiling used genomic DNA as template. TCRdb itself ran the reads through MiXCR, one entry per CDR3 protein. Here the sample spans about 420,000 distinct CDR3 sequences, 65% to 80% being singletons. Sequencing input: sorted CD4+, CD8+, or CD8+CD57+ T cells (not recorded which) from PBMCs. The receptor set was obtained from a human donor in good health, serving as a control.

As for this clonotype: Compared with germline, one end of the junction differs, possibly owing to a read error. The CDR3 protein is CSTHGRDRGGWEQYF. CDR3 coding DNA: TGTTCCACCCACGGAAGGGACAGGGGGGGCTGGGAGCAGTACTTC. V is TRBV24-1 and J is TRBJ2-7, with 11 nucleotides matching TRBD1. The CDR3 totals 15 residues. Germline CDR1 is KGHDR and CDR2 is SFDVKD.

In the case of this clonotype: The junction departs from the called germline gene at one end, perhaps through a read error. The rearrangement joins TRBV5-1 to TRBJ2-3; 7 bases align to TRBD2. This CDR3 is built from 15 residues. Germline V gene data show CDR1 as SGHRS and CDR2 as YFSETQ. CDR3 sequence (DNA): TGCGCCAGCAGCTTTGCACTAGCGACGACAGATACGCAGTATTTC. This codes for CASSFALATTDTQYF. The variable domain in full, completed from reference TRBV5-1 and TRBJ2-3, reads KAGVTQTPRYLIKTRGQQVTLSCSPISGHRSVSWYQQTPGQGLQFLFEYFSETQRNKGNFPGRFSGRQFSNSRSEMNVSTLELGDSALYLCASSFALATTDTQYFGPGTRLTVL.

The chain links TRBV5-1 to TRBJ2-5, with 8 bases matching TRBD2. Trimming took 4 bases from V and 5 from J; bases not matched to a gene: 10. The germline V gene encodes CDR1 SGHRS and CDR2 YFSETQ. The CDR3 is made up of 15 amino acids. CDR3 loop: CASSAVAGPFETQYF. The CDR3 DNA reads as TGCGCCAGCAGCGCAGTAGCGGGGCCTTTCGAGACCCAGTACTTC.

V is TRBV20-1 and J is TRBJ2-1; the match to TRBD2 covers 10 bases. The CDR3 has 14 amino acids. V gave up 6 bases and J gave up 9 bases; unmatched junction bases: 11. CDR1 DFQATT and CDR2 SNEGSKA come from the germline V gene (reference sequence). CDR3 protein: CSATGASGGGEQFF. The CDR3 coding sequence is TGCAGTGCAACCGGGGCTAGCGGGGGTGGTGAGCAGTTCTTC.

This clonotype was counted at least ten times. The CDR3 region is CASSQECRPDEGTNTGELFF. DNA for the CDR3: TGTGCCAGCAGCCAAGAGTGCAGGCCCGACGAGGGGACGAACACCGGGGAGCTGTTTTTT. This chain links TRBV9 with TRBJ2-2, with D perhaps matching TRBD1 or TRBD2 (5 bases each). CDR3 size: 20 residues. Germline V lookup: CDR1 SGDLS, CDR2 YYNGEE. Deletions cut 4 bases from V and 0 bases from J, with 25 bases between.

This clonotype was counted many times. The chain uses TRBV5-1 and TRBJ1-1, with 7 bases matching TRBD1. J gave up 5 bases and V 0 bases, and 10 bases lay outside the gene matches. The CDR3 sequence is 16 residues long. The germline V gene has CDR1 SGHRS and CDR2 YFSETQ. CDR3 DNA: TGCGCCAGCAGCTTGGCCCTGGCAGGGGGAGGTACTGAAGCTTTCTTT. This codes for CASSLALAGGGTEAFF.

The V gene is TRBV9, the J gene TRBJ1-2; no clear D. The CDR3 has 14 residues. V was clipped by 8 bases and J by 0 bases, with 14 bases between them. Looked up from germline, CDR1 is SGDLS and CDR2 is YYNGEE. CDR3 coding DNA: TGTGCCAGTAGGTCGACGAAAGCTAACTATGGCTACACCTTC. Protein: CASRSTKANYGYTF.

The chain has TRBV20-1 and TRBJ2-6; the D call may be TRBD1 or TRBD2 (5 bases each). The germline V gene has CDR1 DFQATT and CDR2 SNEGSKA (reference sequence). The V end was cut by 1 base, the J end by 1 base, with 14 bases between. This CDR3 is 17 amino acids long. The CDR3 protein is CSARGLRAGSGANVLTF. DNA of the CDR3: TGCAGTGCTAGAGGGCTCAGGGCGGGTTCTGGGGCCAACGTCCTGACTTTC.

CDR3 sequence: CASSLTSAAYGYTF. CDR3 nucleotide sequence: TGCGCCAGCAGCTTGACTAGCGCTGCCTATGGCTACACCTTC. The J gene is TRBJ1-2, the V gene TRBV5-1; D uncertain. Germline V CDR1 and CDR2: SGHRS, YFSETQ. The CDR3 spans 14 residues. Trimming shortened V by 1 base and J by 4 bases, and 11 bases separated the two germline ends.